The present entry profiles one T cell receptor (beta chain) with its context. Its target is not known. This specimen belongs to a study of cytomegalovirus exposure and HLA in healthy donors. Overall study: Earlier findings included some 100 million unique TCR beta sequences obtained from 180 million or so T cells. Study-level findings and limits: According to the study, approximately 150 TCR beta chains were cytomegalovirus-associated. Productive rates of about 87% or about 30% were seen for most TCR beta V segments in an earlier analysis. Approximately 17,000 TCR beta sequences were associated with HLA alleles at 0.05 false discovery rate in a later analysis.

CDR3 length: 15 residues. Germline values: CDR1 SGHDT, CDR2 YYEEEE. V lost 4 bases and J lost 1, with 12 bases in between. The primer mix had 60 Vbeta and 13 Jbeta primers. TCRdb's copy holds only in-frame clones and misses some; the assay was immunoSEQ multiplex PCR. Its table lists 35,000 to 45,000 clones. The rearrangement links TRBV5-6 to TRBJ2-4, with D tentatively TRBD2 (7 bases). The sample consisted of PBMCs. The sequence came from a male donor in good health and CMV-seronegative. CDR3 sequence (DNA): TGTGCCAGCAGCGGAGGGGGGGTTGCCAAAAACATTCAGTACTTC. Translation: CASSGGGVAKNIQYF.